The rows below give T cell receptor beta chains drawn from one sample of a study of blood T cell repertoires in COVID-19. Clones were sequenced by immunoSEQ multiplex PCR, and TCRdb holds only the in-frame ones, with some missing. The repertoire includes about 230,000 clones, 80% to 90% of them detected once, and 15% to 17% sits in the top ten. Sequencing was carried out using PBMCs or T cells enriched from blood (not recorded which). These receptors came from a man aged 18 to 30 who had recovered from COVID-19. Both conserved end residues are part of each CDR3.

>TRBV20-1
CSADSEKLFF
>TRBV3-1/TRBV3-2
CASRKVGGTEAFF
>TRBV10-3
CAISSGLAEETQYF
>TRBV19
CASSIGAEQYF
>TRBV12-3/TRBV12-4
CASTLAGGHEQYF
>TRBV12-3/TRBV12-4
CATASGVYNEQFF
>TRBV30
CAWTANRADTQYF
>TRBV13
CASTDGQADYGAFF
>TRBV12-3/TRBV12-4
CASSLSDEQYF
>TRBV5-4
CASSLGDRANEQFF
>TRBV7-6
CASSLSTGPNSPLHF
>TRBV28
CASSLARRGKETQYF
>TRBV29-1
CSVNTGPLNEKLFF
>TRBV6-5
CASEQTRERGAFF
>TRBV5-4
CASSLDLQGGTYEQYF
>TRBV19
CASSDRVNTEAFF
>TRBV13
CASSLAQGTTGELFF
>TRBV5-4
CASSLVAGGPWFF
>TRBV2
CASSDFETQYF
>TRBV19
CASSIGQEGNQPQHF
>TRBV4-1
CASSPTGVVFGYTF
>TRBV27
CASRSSGTTLGNEQFF
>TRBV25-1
CASSFPGEVEQYF
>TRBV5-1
CASSLADRGANYEQYF
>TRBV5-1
CASSFQGAGTEAFF
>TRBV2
CASSKTGQGDGYTF
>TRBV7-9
CASFNPGTGNYGYTF
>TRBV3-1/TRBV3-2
CASKWNGLASQETQYF
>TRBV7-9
CASSFYSSYEQYF
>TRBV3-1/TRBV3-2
CASSPDRGIGYTF
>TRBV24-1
CATSSGETQYF
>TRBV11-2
CASSLGGGAGSPLHF
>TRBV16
CASSQRQGRTYGYTF
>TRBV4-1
CASSQAPTGWETQYF
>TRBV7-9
CASSPPWETNTEAFF